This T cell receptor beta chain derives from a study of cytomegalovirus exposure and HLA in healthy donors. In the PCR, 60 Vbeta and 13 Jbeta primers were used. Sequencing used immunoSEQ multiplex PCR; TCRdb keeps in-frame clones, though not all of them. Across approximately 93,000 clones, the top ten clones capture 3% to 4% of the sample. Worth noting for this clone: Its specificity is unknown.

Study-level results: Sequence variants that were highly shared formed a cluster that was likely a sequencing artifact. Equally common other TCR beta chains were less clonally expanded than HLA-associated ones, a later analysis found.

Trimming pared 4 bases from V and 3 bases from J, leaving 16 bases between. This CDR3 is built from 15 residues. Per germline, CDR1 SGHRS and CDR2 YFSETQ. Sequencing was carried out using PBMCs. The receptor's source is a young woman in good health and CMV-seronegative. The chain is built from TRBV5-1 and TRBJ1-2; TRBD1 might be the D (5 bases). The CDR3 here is CASSPDGGDHYGYTF. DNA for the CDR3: TGCGCCAGCAGCCCGGACGGAGGGGACCACTATGGCTACACCTTC.